This T cell receptor beta chain was recorded in a study of graft-versus-host responses after intestinal transplantation. Study-wide points: Recipient bone marrow held GvH clones, some seen earlier in ileum or blood. Association was observed between peak circulating GvH clone levels and early post-transplant HvG declines. Patients with graft-donor T cell macrochimerism had high graft-versus-host to host-versus-graft clonal ratios in allografts.

Comment on this clone: The antigen is unknown.

Here immunoSEQ multiplex PCR was the method, and the copy in TCRdb shows in-frame clones only, minus some. The table records 100,000 to 130,000 clones, around 90% of them present only once. CDR3 length: 16 residues. CDR1 is SGHDT and CDR2 is YYEEEE in the germline V gene. V lost 4 bases and J lost 4, with 17 bases in between. The TCR originated in a human donor who was the organ donor for an intestinal transplant. The rearrangement links TRBV5-6 to TRBJ2-2, with a tentative D call TRBD1 (5 bases). The source material was unstimulated CD4+ T cells sorted from spleen or lymph node cells, sampled before transplant. The CDR3 is CASSAAGPQGTGELFF. CDR3 coding DNA: TGTGCCAGCAGCGCGGCCGGGCCCCAGGGCACCGGGGAGCTGTTTTTT.